This TCR beta chain is drawn from a study of human T cells and chemical hapten exposure. V shed 5 bases, J shed 5 bases, and the junction held 10 bases outside the gene matches. This CDR3 contains 15 residues. The germline CDR1 and CDR2 sequences are MGHRA and YSYEKL. The time point: patch test 2, 6 weeks after DPC sensitization. Sample treatment: therapeutic diphenylcyclopropenone sensitization with weekly scalp DPC. This clonotype was seen repeatedly, ten times or more. The study's library attached unique molecular identifiers to single cDNA molecules. TCRdb recomputed calls from the RACE reads with MiXCR, one row per CDR3 protein. The table records tens of thousands of distinct CDR3 sequences, 11% of them present only once.

The chain joins TRBV4-1 to TRBJ1-1, with 8 positions matching TRBD1. This receptor was obtained from a man aged 18 to 30 with alopecia areata. Some clones in this sample may be carry-over from other donors' samples. This material consisted of whole blood, taken in connection with sensitization to the hapten diphenylcyclopropenone (DPC). The CDR3 protein is CASSERDTGGTEAFF. The CDR3 DNA sequence: TGCGCCAGCAGCGAGAGGGATACAGGGGGTACTGAAGCTTTCTTT.